Ten or more counts support the clone carrying this T cell receptor beta chain. The antigen is not known. Genomic DNA served as template for TCR beta VDJ and CDR3 profiling. A single record per CDR3 protein comes from TCRdb applying MiXCR to the reads. Here the sample spans about 250,000 distinct CDR3 sequences, 40% to 50% being singletons. Patients sequenced had flow cytometry evidence of CD8+CD57+ cell expansion. Acquired aplastic anemia of severe grade affected all patients. Untreated patients provided the blood samples, with no therapy given before sampling. The data stem from a study of CD8+CD57+ T cells in acquired aplastic anemia. With 6 bases removed from V and 8 bases from J, the gap between germline ends came to 7 bases. Looked up from germline, CDR1 is MNHNS and CDR2 is SASEGT. This CDR3 contains 10 residues. Notes on the study in general: CD8+ Simpson's diversity in patients was not significantly different from that in controls.

The sequence was collected from a human donor with aplastic anemia. The material sequenced was sorted CD4+, CD8+, or CD8+CD57+ T cells (not recorded which) from PBMCs. The J gene is TRBJ2-5, the V gene TRBV6-1; perhaps TRBD2 as D (6 bases). The CDR3 DNA is TGTGCCAGCAGCGGGGGAACCCAGTACTTC. Amino acids: CASSGGTQYF.